This T cell receptor (beta chain) was sequenced during a study of cytomegalovirus exposure and HLA in healthy donors. The CDR3 consists of 14 residues. Germline assignment: CDR1 SGHNT and CDR2 YENEEA. Trimming shortened V by 1 base and J by 2 bases, and 9 bases separated the two germline ends. About this clone: Antigen unknown.

Study-wide points: Several of the most significant clusters were apparently associated with common viral pathogens in a later analysis. The study reported that TCR beta sequences accurately predicted HLA-A and HLA-B alleles in most subjects. The availability of immune exposure information extended only to CMV serostatus.

The primer mix had 60 Vbeta and 13 Jbeta primers. TCRdb's copy holds only in-frame clones and misses some; the assay was immunoSEQ multiplex PCR. This table has around 94,000 clones, over 60% appearing once. The chain couples TRBV11-3 to TRBJ2-7; D might be TRBD2 (6 bases). The sample taken for sequencing was PBMCs. The TCR originated in a woman in her forties in good health and CMV-seropositive. CDR3 residues: CASSLVAATYEQYF. The CDR3 bases are TGTGCCAGCAGCTTAGTAGCGGCAACCTACGAGCAGTACTTC.